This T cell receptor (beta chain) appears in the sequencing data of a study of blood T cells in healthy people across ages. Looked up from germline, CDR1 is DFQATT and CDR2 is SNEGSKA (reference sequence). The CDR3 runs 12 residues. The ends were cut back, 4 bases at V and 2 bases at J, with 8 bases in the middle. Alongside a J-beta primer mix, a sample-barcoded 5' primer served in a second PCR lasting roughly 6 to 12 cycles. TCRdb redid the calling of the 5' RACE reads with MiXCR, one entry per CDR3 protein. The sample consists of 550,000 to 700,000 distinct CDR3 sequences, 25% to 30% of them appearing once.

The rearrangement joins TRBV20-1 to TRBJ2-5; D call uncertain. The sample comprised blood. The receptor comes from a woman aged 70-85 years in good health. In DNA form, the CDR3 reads TGCAGTGCTATCAGACCGCAAGAGACCCAGTACTTC. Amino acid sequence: CSAIRPQETQYF.